This record covers a single TCR beta chain. TCRdb's table, derived via immunoSEQ multiplex PCR, lists solely in-frame clones and lacks some. Among tens of thousands of clones listed, about four fifths were seen once. This record belongs to a study of blood T cell repertoires in COVID-19. The CDR3 is 15 amino acids. V was clipped by 8 bases and J by 4 bases, with 20 bases between them. CDR1 LNHDA and CDR2 SQIVND come from the germline V gene (reference sequence). The sequence derives from a man between 60 and 75 years old with COVID-19, enrolled during active disease. The sequenced sample was peripheral blood. The V and J genes are TRBV19 and TRBJ1-1; possible D gene TRBD1, 6 bases. Here the CDR3 DNA reads TGTGCCAGTCTATCCACAGGGTTGGAGATCACTGAAGCTTTCTTT. Translating it yields CASLSTGLEITEAFF.